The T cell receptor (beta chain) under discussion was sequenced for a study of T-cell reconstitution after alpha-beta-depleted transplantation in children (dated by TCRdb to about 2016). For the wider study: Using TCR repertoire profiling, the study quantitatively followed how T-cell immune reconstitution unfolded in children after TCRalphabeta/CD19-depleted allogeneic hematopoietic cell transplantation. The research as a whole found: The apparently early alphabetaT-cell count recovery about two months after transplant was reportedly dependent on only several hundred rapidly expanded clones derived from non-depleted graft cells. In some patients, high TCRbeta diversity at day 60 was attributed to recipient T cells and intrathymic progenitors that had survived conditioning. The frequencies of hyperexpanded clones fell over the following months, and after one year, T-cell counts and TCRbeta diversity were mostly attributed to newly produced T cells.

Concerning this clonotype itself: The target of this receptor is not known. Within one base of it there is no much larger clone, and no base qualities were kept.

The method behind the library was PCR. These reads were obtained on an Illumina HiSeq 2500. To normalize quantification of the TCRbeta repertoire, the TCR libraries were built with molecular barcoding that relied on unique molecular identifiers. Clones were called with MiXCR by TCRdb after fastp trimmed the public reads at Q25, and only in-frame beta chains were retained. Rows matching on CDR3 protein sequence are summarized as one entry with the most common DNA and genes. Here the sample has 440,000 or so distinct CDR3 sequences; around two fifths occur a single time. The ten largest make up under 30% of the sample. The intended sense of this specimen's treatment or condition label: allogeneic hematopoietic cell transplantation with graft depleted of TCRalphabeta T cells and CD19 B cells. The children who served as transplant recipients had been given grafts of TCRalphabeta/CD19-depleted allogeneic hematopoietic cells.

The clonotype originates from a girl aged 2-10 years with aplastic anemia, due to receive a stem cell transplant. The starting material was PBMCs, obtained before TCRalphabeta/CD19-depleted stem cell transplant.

The DNA sequence reads TGCAGTGCTAGAGTGGGAGCGGGGGGTTACAATGAGCAGTTCTTC. The resulting protein is CSARVGAGGYNEQFF. The chain employs TRBV20-1 and TRBJ2-1, with 9 middle bases fitting TRBD2. The CDR3, cysteine through phenylalanine, is 15 amino acids long. The only DNA kept is the CDR3, 45 bases in frame from the first base. CDR1 and CDR2, per the germline V gene (reference sequence), are DFQATT and SNEGSKA. Clipping removes 1 base from V and 4 bases from J, with 5 as the unmatched junction base count.